This entry lists 26 T cell receptor beta chains sequenced from one sample in a study of blood T cell repertoires in COVID-19. Assay used: immunoSEQ multiplex PCR; TCRdb lists only in-frame clones, some missing. The sample holds 300,000 to 450,000 clones, around nine tenths seen once. Sequencing was carried out using peripheral blood. Every receptor here comes from a human donor in a cohort sampled during active COVID-19.

This chain uses TRBV5-1 with TRBJ2-2; 7 nucleotides agree with TRBD2. Trimming cost V 1 base and J 7 bases; bases outside gene matches: 7. This CDR3 spans 15 amino acids. Germline lookup yields CDR1 SGHRS and CDR2 YFSETQ. The CDR3 nucleotides read TGCGCCAGCAGCTTGACGGGGGGTAATGGCGGGGAGCTGTTTTTT. This gives the protein CASSLTGGNGGELFF.

J is TRBJ1-6 and V is TRBV30, with a tentative D call TRBD1 (5 bases). The germline V gene has CDR1 GTSNPN and CDR2 SVGIG (reference sequence). V lost 4 bases to trimming and J lost 7 bases, with 11 bases between them. This CDR3 is built from 13 residues. CDR3 amino acids: CAWTRAFNSPLHF. DNA of the CDR3: TGTGCCTGGACCAGGGCCTTCAATTCACCCCTCCACTTT. The variable domain in full, completed from reference TRBV30 and TRBJ1-6, reads SQTIHQWPATLVQPVGSPLSLECTVEGTSNPNLYWYRQAAGRGLQLLFYSVGIGQISSEVPQNLSASRPQDRQFILSSKKLLLSDSGFYLCAWTRAFNSPLHFGNGTRLTVT.

There are a few counts of this clone. The chain combines TRBV5-6 with TRBJ1-6, with D perhaps TRBD1 (6 bases). The V gene's germline CDR1 is SGHDT and CDR2 YYEEEE. This CDR3 has 15 amino acids. V was pared by 0 bases and J by 9 bases, with 13 bases between. CDR3 region: CASSLVTGSGSPLHF. The CDR3 nucleotides are TGTGCCAGCAGCTTGGTTACAGGGTCGGGTTCACCCCTCCACTTT. Full variable domain (outside the CDR3, taken from reference TRBV5-6 and TRBJ1-6): DAGVTQSPTHLIKTRGQQVTLRCSPKSGHDTVSWYQQALGQGPQFIFQYYEEEERQRGNFPDRFSGHQFPNYSSELNVNALLLGDSALYLCASSLVTGSGSPLHFGNGTRLTVT.

This clone was observed a single time. The V call is TRBV5-1, the J call TRBJ1-2; D is ambiguous. This CDR3 spans 16 amino acids. The V gene lost 0 bases and the J gene lost 3 bases, with 15 bases spanning the gap. Looked up from germline, CDR1 is SGHRS and CDR2 is YFSETQ. The CDR3 sequence is CASSLDVVSTDYGYTF. As DNA, the CDR3 is TGCGCCAGCAGCTTGGATGTGGTATCAACGGACTATGGCTACACCTTC.

The table lists this clone with a few counts. The J gene is TRBJ2-7, the V gene TRBV29-1; 12 bases map to TRBD1. Germline CDR1 SQVTM, CDR2 ANQGSEA. Trimming at V came to 7 bases and at J to 7 bases, leaving 5 bases not matched to a gene. This CDR3 contains 12 residues. The CDR3 region is CSAGTGGGEQYF. The CDR3 region has the DNA TGCAGCGCCGGGACAGGGGGCGGAGAGCAGTACTTC.

The CDR3 loop is CASSYSRQGVQPQHF. CDR3 bases: TGTGCCAGCAGTTACTCGCGACAGGGGGTACAGCCCCAGCATTTT. The chain employs TRBV6-5 and TRBJ1-5; TRBD1 matches 9 bases. CDR1 is MNHEY, CDR2 SVGAGI, per germline. V trimming: 0 bases; J trimming: 7 bases; junction bases outside the gene matches: 4. The CDR3 has 15 amino acids.

V is TRBV6-5 and J is TRBJ1-3; D is uncertain. Between the trimmed V and J ends, which lost 3 bases and 0 bases, there was a span of 9 bases. The CDR3 length is 15 residues. Per germline, CDR1 MNHEY and CDR2 SVGAGI. CDR3 in DNA: TGTGCCAGCAGTTATGGCAGATACTCTGGAAACACCATATATTTT. This gives the protein CASSYGRYSGNTIYF.

The chain links TRBV19 to TRBJ2-7; possibly TRBD1 for D (7 bases). Germline V gives CDR1 LNHDA, CDR2 SQIVND (reference sequence). This CDR3 contains 16 residues. V lost 3 bases and J lost 4, with 19 bases in between. Written as DNA, the CDR3 is TGTGCCAGTAGTATTGCGGCTGAACAGGGGACTTACGAGCAGTACTTC. Encoded protein: CASSIAAEQGTYEQYF.

The CDR3 sequence is CASSQDLGEGLYEQYF. In DNA form, the CDR3 reads TGCGCCAGCAGCCAAGATCTGGGGGAGGGCCTCTACGAGCAGTACTTC. V gene TRBV4-1 combines with J gene TRBJ2-7, with 7 bases aligning to TRBD2. Per germline, CDR1 MGHRA and CDR2 YSYEKL. The CDR3 covers 16 residues. V gave up 0 bases and J gave up 3 bases; unmatched junction bases: 8.

The chain is built from TRBV6-6 and TRBJ1-6; unclear D gene. This CDR3 has 14 residues. Between the trimmed V and J ends, which lost 3 bases and 9 bases, there was a span of 12 bases. CDR1 is MNHNY, CDR2 SVGAGI, per germline (reference sequence). CDR3 sequence: CASSYDQSGSPLHF. The CDR3 DNA sequence: TGTGCCAGCAGTTATGATCAAAGCGGTTCACCCCTCCACTTT.

The rearrangement uses TRBV9 and TRBJ1-2, with 9 bases fitting TRBD1. V was pared by 4 bases and J by 4 bases, with 8 bases of the junction left unmatched. There are 15 residues in the CDR3. Germline CDR1 SGDLS, CDR2 YYNGEE. The CDR3 sequence: CASSTPGGQGYGYTF. The DNA for the CDR3 is TGTGCCAGCAGCACCCCCGGGGGACAGGGCTATGGCTACACCTTC.

This chain joins TRBV7-2 and TRBJ2-1, with 8 bases matching TRBD2. Germline V gives CDR1 SGHTA, CDR2 FQGNSA. Germline trimming cut 1 base from V and 7 bases from J; bases unmatched to any gene: 12. The CDR3 contains 17 residues. The CDR3, as DNA: TGTGCCAGCAGCTTAGATGGGACTAGGAGGGACGGGAATGAGCAGTTCTTC. It is translated as CASSLDGTRRDGNEQFF.

The gene calls are TRBV5-6 and TRBJ2-5; 14 bases are shared with TRBD2. The V and J ends lost 4 bases and 5 bases, in that order; junction bases with no gene match: 10. CDR1 is SGHDT, CDR2 YYEEEE, per germline. This CDR3 spans 17 amino acids. The CDR3 nucleotides read TGTGCCAGCAGCCCGGGACTAGCGGGAGTTAGGTGGGAGACCCAGTACTTC. Protein product: CASSPGLAGVRWETQYF.

The rearrangement joins TRBV5-4 to TRBJ2-7, with TRBD1 matching over 7 bases. Per germline, CDR1 SGHNT and CDR2 YYREEE (reference sequence). CDR3 length: 15 residues. V was pared by 4 bases and J by 2 bases, with 9 bases of the junction left unmatched. CDR3 sequence (DNA): TGTGCCAGCAGCCCTCGGACAGGCGGTACCTACGAGCAGTACTTC. Translated, it gives CASSPRTGGTYEQYF.

The V and J genes are TRBV28 and TRBJ1-2; D may be TRBD1 (5 bases). V shed 6 bases and J shed 4 bases, with 9 bases lying between them. CDR1 and CDR2 from the germline V gene are MDHEN and SYDVKM. This CDR3 has 12 amino acids. The CDR3 coding sequence is TGTGCCAGCAGCCTCGACAGCTATGGCTACACCTTC. Protein sequence: CASSLDSYGYTF.

V usage is TRBV11-3 and J usage is TRBJ2-2, with 14 positions matching TRBD2. The junction had 1 base not matched to a gene; V was cut back by 5 bases and J by 2 bases. From germline, CDR1 is SGHNT and CDR2 YENEEA. The CDR3 loop spans 16 amino acids. The CDR3 loop is CASSGTSGRNTGELFF. Written as DNA, the CDR3 is TGTGCCAGCAGCGGGACTAGCGGGAGAAACACCGGGGAGCTGTTTTTT.

The chain is built from TRBV5-1 and TRBJ1-1; D is unresolved. The germline V gene has CDR1 SGHRS and CDR2 YFSETQ. V was cut by 0 bases and J by 3 bases, with 12 bases left in between. The CDR3 is 15 amino acids. CDR3 sequence: CASSLDVVRDTEAFF. In nucleotides, the CDR3 is TGCGCCAGCAGCTTGGACGTGGTGAGAGACACTGAAGCTTTCTTT.

This clone was observed once. This rearrangement joins TRBV5-6 to TRBJ2-1, with TRBD2 matching 12 bases. CDR1 and CDR2 from the germline V gene are SGHDT and YYEEEE. The CDR3 loop spans 17 amino acids. J was trimmed by 8 bases and V by 6 bases; bases with no gene match: 15. CDR3 DNA: TGTGCCAGCACCCACCCAACGGCTAGCGGGGGGGCTGATGAGCAGTTCTTC. It codes for CASTHPTASGGADEQFF. Looking up the rest from reference TRBV5-6 and TRBJ2-1 gives the full variable domain: DAGVTQSPTHLIKTRGQQVTLRCSPKSGHDTVSWYQQALGQGPQFIFQYYEEEERQRGNFPDRFSGHQFPNYSSELNVNALLLGDSALYLCASTHPTASGGADEQFFGPGTRLTVL.

V usage is TRBV5-1 and J usage is TRBJ2-2; D possibly corresponds to TRBD1 (6 bases). Germline values: CDR1 SGHRS, CDR2 YFSETQ. V lost 3 bases to trimming and J lost 8 bases, with 8 bases between them. This CDR3 spans 12 amino acids. The CDR3: CASSWDIGELFF. The CDR3 nucleotides are TGCGCCAGCAGCTGGGACATTGGGGAGCTGTTTTTT.

The chain has TRBV6-4 and TRBJ2-7; weak D call: TRBD2 (6 bases). CDR1 and CDR2 from the germline V gene are MRHNA and SNTAGT. The CDR3 contains 12 residues. V lost 6 bases and J lost 0, with 6 bases in between. Here the CDR3 reads CASRTSSYEQYF. CDR3 nucleotides: TGTGCCAGCAGGACTAGCTCCTACGAGCAGTACTTC.

The chain is built from TRBV9 and TRBJ1-2, with D tentatively TRBD1 (5 bases). CDR1 is SGDLS, CDR2 YYNGEE, per germline. V was shortened by 0 bases and J by 5 bases, with 23 bases between the two germline ends. The CDR3 extends over 18 amino acids. CDR3: CASSVGSTVTAPGYGYTF. The CDR3 DNA is TGTGCCAGCAGCGTAGGCTCGACAGTCACTGCGCCTGGGTATGGCTACACCTTC.

The rearrangement links TRBV11-2 to TRBJ2-3; perhaps TRBD1 as D (5 bases). The ends were cut back, 6 bases at V and 6 bases at J, with 10 bases in the middle. The CDR3 extends over 12 amino acids. The germline CDR1 and CDR2 sequences are SGHAT and FQNNGV. CDR3 sequence reads: CASSKGLDTQYF. The CDR3 nucleotides read TGTGCCAGCAGTAAGGGGCTGGATACGCAGTATTTT.

The chain employs TRBV6-6 and TRBJ1-1; TRBD1 matches at 7 bases. Unmatched junction bases numbered 9, after V lost 5 bases and J lost 0 bases. CDR3 length equals 16 residues. Germline CDR1 reads MNHNY; CDR2 reads SVGAGI (reference sequence). The CDR3 coding sequence is TGTGCCAGCAGTGCCTCCGAACAGGGGCTGAACACTGAAGCTTTCTTT. Protein: CASSASEQGLNTEAFF.

This clone was counted between two and nine times. The chain couples TRBV14 to TRBJ2-7; D might be TRBD1 (5 bases). This CDR3 is built from 16 residues. The ends were cut back, 3 bases at V and 4 bases at J, with 19 bases in the middle. From germline, CDR1 is SGHDN and CDR2 FVKESK. This CDR3 reads CASSHTTARQSYEQYF. The CDR3 nucleotides are TGTGCCAGCAGCCATACTACTGCGAGACAGAGTTACGAGCAGTACTTC.

J is TRBJ2-1 and V is TRBV9; TRBD2 aligns across 8 bases. The CDR3 spans 15 residues. Germline CDR1 SGDLS, CDR2 YYNGEE. J lost 8 bases, V lost 1 base, and 8 bases had no gene match. CDR3 bases: TGTGCCAGCAGCGTACTAGCGGGTGGAGGCTATGAGCAGTTCTTC. Residues: CASSVLAGGGYEQFF.

The CDR3 DNA is TGTGCCAGTAGTATTGGGACAGGGGGCAGTCAGCCCCAGCATTTT. Translated, it gives CASSIGTGGSQPQHF. V gene TRBV19 combines with J gene TRBJ1-5; TRBD1 agrees at 12 bases. V trimming: 3 bases; J trimming: 6 bases; junction bases outside the gene matches: 3. There are 15 residues in the CDR3. The germline gives CDR1 LNHDA, CDR2 SQIVND (reference sequence).